One and the same sample provided the 9 T cell receptor beta chains below, sequenced in a study of blood T cell repertoires in COVID-19. Produced via immunoSEQ multiplex PCR; TCRdb's table is partial and in-frame only. This table has more than 95,000 clones, around nine tenths appearing once. Sequencing input: peripheral blood. These receptors originate from a man aged 55 to 69 with acute or convalescent COVID-19.

The rearrangement uses TRBV12-5 and TRBJ1-3; possible D gene TRBD1, 6 bases. V was shortened by 3 bases and J by 0 bases, with 15 bases between the two germline ends. In germline, CDR1 is LGHNT, CDR2 FRNRAP. The CDR3 runs to 17 residues. This CDR3 is CASGLRGGEGSGNTIYF. In DNA form, the CDR3 reads TGTGCTAGTGGTTTACGTGGGGGCGAGGGCTCTGGAAACACCATATATTTT.

The V and J genes are TRBV5-6 and TRBJ2-3; 9 bases are a match to TRBD2. J lost 3 bases, V lost 2 bases, and 4 bases had no gene match. The CDR3 loop spans 15 amino acids. Germline CDR1 is SGHDT and CDR2 is YYEEEE. The CDR3: CASSFGLAYTDTQYF. The DNA for the CDR3 is TGTGCCAGCAGCTTCGGACTAGCGTATACAGATACGCAGTATTTT.

In the case of this clone: An end of the junction differs from the germline gene, which may be a read error. The rearrangement uses TRBV5-6 and TRBJ1-2; the D gene is possibly TRBD1 (5 bases). CDR1 is SGHDT, CDR2 YYEEEE, per germline. The CDR3 is 11 residues long. The chain's CDR3 is CASSLEDTASF. CDR3 coding DNA: TGTGCCAGCAGCTTGGAGGACACCGCCTCCTTC.

The genes are TRBV6-5 and TRBJ1-4; D call uncertain. Germline V gene lookup returns CDR1 MNHEY and CDR2 SVGAGI. The CDR3 has 10 amino acids. V was shortened by 10 bases and J by 6 bases, with 6 bases between the two germline ends. The CDR3 loop reads CAIQDEKLFF. CDR3 in DNA: TGTGCCATCCAGGATGAAAAACTGTTTTTT.

V is TRBV4-1 and J is TRBJ1-5; D gene uncertain. The CDR3 has 18 amino acids. Trimming took 1 base from V and 3 from J, leaving 19 bases between them. Germline V gene lookup returns CDR1 MGHRA and CDR2 YSYEKL. The CDR3 loop is CASSQGGALQVYNQPQHF. The CDR3, as DNA: TGCGCCAGCAGCCAAGGTGGCGCGCTCCAGGTCTACAATCAGCCCCAGCATTTT.

V usage is TRBV7-9 and J usage is TRBJ1-1; 7 nucleotides align to TRBD1. Trimming took 5 bases from V and 6 from J; bases not matched to a gene: 12. CDR3 size: 15 residues. Germline CDR1 and CDR2: SEHNR and FQNEAQ (reference sequence). CDR3 residues: CASSPWTGIAAEAFF. Here the CDR3 DNA reads TGTGCCAGCAGCCCCTGGACAGGAATCGCCGCTGAAGCTTTCTTT.

As DNA, the CDR3 is TGTGCCAGCAGCTTTCGGGGAGACGAGCAGTACTTC. Protein product: CASSFRGDEQYF. The gene calls are TRBV7-2 and TRBJ2-7; D is perhaps TRBD2 (5 bases). The CDR3 has 12 amino acids. V was clipped by 3 bases and J by 5 bases, with 8 bases between them. CDR1 and CDR2 (germline): SGHTA, FQGNSA.

The V gene is TRBV6-5, the J gene TRBJ1-5; D remains ambiguous. This CDR3 has 14 amino acids. Per germline, CDR1 MNHEY and CDR2 SVGAGI. V lost 5 bases to trimming and J lost 1 base, with 9 bases between them. The CDR3 here is CASSPWQSNQPQHF. In DNA form, the CDR3 reads TGTGCCAGCAGTCCCTGGCAGAGCAATCAGCCCCAGCATTTT.

The chain employs TRBV5-1 and TRBJ1-1; 8 nucleotides align to TRBD1. Germline values: CDR1 SGHRS, CDR2 YFSETQ. The ends lost 3 bases at V and 0 bases at J; junction bases unmatched: 1. CDR3 length: 14 amino acids. The chain's CDR3 is CASSWDRLNTEAFF. The CDR3 nucleotides are TGCGCCAGCAGCTGGGACAGGTTGAACACTGAAGCTTTCTTT.